This T cell receptor (beta chain) emerged from a study of T-cell reconstitution after alpha-beta-depleted transplantation in children. Per the germline V gene, CDR1 is MNHEY and CDR2 is SVGEGT. The CDR3 covers 18 residues. Trimming left V 6 bases short and J 7 bases short, with 31 bases between. As for this clonotype: Its antigen is unidentified.

The TCRbeta library incorporated unique molecular identifiers. TCRdb called the PCR reads again in MiXCR, with one record for every CDR3 protein. The table lists about 200,000 distinct CDR3 sequences, under 8.5% of them singletons. Overall study results and limits: It was newly produced T cells that mostly accounted for T-cell counts and diversity one year after transplant.

The genes are TRBV6-2 or TRBV6-3 and TRBJ2-7, with D perhaps matching TRBD1 or TRBD2 (5 bases each). The source was PBMCs, collected before TCRalphabeta/CD19-depleted stem cell transplant. The sequence came from a boy aged 2 to 9 with acute lymphoblastic leukemia, due to receive a stem cell transplant. CDR3 amino acids: CASSPTPGTRKSPREQYF. CDR3 in DNA: TGTGCCAGCAGCCCTACACCGGGGACGAGGAAGTCACCCAGGGAGCAGTACTTC.